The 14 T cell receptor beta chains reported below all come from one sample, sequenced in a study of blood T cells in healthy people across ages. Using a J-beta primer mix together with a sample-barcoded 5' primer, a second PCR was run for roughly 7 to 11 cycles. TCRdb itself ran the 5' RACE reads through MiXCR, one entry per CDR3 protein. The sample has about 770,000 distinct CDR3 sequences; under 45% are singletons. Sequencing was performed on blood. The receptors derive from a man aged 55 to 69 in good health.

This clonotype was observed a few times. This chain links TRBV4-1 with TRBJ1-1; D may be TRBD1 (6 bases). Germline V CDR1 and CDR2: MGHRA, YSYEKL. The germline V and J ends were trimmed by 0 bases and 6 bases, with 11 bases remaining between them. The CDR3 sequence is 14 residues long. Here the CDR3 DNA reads TGCGCCAGCAGCCAAGACAGGGGTAAGTCTGAAGCTTTCTTT. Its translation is CASSQDRGKSEAFF.

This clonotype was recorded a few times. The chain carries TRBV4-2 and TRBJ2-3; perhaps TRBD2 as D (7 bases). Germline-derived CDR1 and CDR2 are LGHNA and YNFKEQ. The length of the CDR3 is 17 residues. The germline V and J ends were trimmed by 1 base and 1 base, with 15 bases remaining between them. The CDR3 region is CASSQASRGARTDTQYF. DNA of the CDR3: TGTGCCAGCAGCCAAGCGAGTCGGGGGGCCCGCACAGATACGCAGTATTTT.

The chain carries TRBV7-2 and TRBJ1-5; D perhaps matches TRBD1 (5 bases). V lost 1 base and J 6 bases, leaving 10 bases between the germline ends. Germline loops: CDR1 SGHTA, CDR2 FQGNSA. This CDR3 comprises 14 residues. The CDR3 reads CASSLEGLTQPQHF. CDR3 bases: TGTGCCAGCAGCTTAGAGGGACTGACTCAGCCCCAGCATTTT.

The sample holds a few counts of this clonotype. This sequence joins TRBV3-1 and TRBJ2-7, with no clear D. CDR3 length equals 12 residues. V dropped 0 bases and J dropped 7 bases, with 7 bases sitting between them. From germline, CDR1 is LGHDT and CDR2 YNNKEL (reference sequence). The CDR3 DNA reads TGTGCCAGCAGCCAAGATAAGTGGGAGCAGTACTTC. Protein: CASSQDKWEQYF.

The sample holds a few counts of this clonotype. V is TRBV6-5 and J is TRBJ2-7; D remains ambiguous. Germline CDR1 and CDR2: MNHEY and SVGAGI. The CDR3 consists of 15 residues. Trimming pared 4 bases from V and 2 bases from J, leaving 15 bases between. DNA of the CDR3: TGTGCCAGCAGTTTCACCGGATCAGGCACCTACGAGCAGTACTTC. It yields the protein CASSFTGSGTYEQYF.

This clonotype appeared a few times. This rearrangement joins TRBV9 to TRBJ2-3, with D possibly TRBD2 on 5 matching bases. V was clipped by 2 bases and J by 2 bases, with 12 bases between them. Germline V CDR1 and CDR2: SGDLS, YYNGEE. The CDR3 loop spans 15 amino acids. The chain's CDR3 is CASSVALGVTDTQYF. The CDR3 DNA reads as TGTGCCAGCAGCGTCGCTCTCGGGGTCACAGATACGCAGTATTTT.

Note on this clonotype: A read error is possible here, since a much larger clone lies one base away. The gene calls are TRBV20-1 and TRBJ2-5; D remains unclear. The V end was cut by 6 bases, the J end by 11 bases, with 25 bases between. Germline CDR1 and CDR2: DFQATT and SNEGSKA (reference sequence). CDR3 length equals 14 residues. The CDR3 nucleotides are TGCAGTGCCCCGGTGGGTAGTTGGATTGGAGAGCAGTACTTC. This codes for CSAPVGSWIGEQYF.

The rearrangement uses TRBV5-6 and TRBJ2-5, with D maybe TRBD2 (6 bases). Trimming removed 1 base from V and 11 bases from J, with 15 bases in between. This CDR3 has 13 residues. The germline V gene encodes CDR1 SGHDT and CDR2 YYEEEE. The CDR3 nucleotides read TGTGCCAGCAGCTTGCGGGGGACCTACGGGCAGTACTTC. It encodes CASSLRGTYGQYF.

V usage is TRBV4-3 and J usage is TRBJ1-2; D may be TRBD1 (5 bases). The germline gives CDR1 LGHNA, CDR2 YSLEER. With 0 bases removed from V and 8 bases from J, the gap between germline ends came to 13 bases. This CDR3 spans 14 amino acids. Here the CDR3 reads CASSQDRGRGGYTF. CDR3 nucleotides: TGCGCCAGCAGCCAAGATCGCGGCCGGGGGGGCTACACCTTC.

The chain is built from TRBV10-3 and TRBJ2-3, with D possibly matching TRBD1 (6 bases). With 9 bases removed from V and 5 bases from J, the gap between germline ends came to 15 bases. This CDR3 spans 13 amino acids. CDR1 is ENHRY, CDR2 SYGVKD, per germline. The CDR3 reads CAMRDGGGDTQYF. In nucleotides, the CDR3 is TGTGCCATGCGTGATGGGGGCGGAGATACGCAGTATTTT.

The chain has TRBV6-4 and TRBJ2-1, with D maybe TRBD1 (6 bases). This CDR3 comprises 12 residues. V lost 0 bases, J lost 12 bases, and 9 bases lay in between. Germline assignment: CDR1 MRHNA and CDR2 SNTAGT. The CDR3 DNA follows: TGTGCCAGCAGTGACTCAGGGGGTCCGCAGTTCTTC. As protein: CASSDSGGPQFF.

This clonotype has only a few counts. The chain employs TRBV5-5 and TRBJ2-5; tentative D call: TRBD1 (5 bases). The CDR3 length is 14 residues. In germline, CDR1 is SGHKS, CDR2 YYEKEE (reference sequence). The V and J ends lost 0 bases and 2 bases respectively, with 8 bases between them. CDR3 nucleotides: TGTGCCAGCAGCTTGGACAGGTTACAAGAGACCCAGTACTTC. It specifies CASSLDRLQETQYF.

The CDR3: CSAAAGESSGANVLTF. The CDR3 DNA is TGCAGTGCGGCGGCAGGGGAGAGCTCTGGGGCCAACGTCCTGACTTTC. The J gene is TRBJ2-6, the V gene TRBV20-1; a weak D match, TRBD1 (6 bases). V lost 6 bases, J lost 0 bases, and 15 bases lay in between. The CDR3 contains 16 residues. Germline CDR1 reads DFQATT; CDR2 reads SNEGSKA (reference sequence).

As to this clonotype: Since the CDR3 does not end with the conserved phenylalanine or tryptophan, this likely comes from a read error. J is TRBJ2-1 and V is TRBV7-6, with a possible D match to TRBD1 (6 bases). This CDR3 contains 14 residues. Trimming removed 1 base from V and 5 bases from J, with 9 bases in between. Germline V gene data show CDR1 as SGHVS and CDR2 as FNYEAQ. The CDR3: CASSLEGDNNEQFL. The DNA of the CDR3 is TGTGCCAGCAGCTTAGAGGGGGATAACAATGAGCAGTTCTTA.